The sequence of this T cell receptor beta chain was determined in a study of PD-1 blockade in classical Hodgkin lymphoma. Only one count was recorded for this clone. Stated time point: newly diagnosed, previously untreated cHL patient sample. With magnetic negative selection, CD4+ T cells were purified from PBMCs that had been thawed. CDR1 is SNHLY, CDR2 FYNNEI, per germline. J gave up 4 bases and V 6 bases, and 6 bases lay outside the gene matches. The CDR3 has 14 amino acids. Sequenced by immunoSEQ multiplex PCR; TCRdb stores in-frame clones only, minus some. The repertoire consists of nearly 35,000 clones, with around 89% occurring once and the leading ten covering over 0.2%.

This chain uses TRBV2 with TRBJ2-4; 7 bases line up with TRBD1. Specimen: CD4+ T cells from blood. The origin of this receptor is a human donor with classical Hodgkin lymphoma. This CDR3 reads CASREQGIKNIQYF. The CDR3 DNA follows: TGTGCCAGCAGGGAACAGGGGATAAAAAACATTCAGTACTTC.